These 24 T cell receptor beta chains were sequenced from one sample in a study of blood T cell repertoires in COVID-19. Data came from immunoSEQ multiplex PCR; TCRdb stores just in-frame clones and leaves some out. Altogether roughly 250,000 clones are present, about 85% being singletons, with the ten largest covering 2.5% to 3.5%. Source material: PBMCs or T cells enriched from blood (not recorded which). These TCRs come from a woman in her fifties or sixties who had recovered from COVID-19.

The chain has TRBV4-3 and TRBJ2-3; possible D gene TRBD2, 6 bases. Germline V gives CDR1 LGHNA, CDR2 YSLEER. V was cut by 0 bases and J by 3 bases, with 10 bases left in between. The CDR3 is 15 residues long. The CDR3 DNA is TGCGCCAGCAGCCAAGAGCTTGCGGGAACAGATACGCAGTATTTT. It yields the protein CASSQELAGTDTQYF.

On this clone: In the same sample, other DNA sequences code for this CDR3. The chain links TRBV7-8 to TRBJ2-3; TRBD2 matches at 7 bases. The CDR3 consists of 13 residues. CDR1 is SGHVS and CDR2 is FQNEAQ in the germline V gene. Trimming took 3 bases from V and 5 from J; bases not matched to a gene: 2. The CDR3 DNA follows: TGTGCCAGCAGCTTTGCGGGAGTAGATACGCAGTATTTT. It translates to CASSFAGVDTQYF. Looking up the rest from reference TRBV7-8 and TRBJ2-3 gives the full variable domain: GAGVSQSPRYKVAKRGQDVALRCDPISGHVSLFWYQQALGQGPEFLTYFQNEAQLDKSGLPSDRFFAERPEGSVSTLKIQRTQQEDSAVYLCASSFAGVDTQYFGPGTRLTVL.

The genes are TRBV27 and TRBJ1-5; D unresolved. The germline CDR1 and CDR2 sequences are MNHEY and SMNVEV (reference sequence). This CDR3 spans 15 amino acids. V was shortened by 1 base and J by 2 bases, with 9 bases between the two germline ends. The CDR3 DNA is TGTGCCAGCAGTTTATTTTCTCGGGGCAATCAGCCCCAGCATTTT. It encodes CASSLFSRGNQPQHF.

The V gene is TRBV28, the J gene TRBJ1-2; 7 bases map to TRBD1. V gave up 7 bases and J gave up 1 base; unmatched junction bases: 6. The germline gives CDR1 MDHEN, CDR2 SYDVKM. This CDR3 has 14 residues. CDR3: CASMGQPLNYGYTF. The CDR3 DNA is TGTGCCAGCATGGGACAGCCCCTTAACTATGGCTACACCTTC.

V is TRBV7-2 and J is TRBJ1-1; the match to TRBD1 covers 8 bases. V shed 5 bases, J shed 1 base, and the junction held 3 bases outside the gene matches. CDR1 is SGHTA and CDR2 is FQGNSA in the germline V gene. The CDR3 is 14 residues long. CDR3 nucleotides: TGTGCCAGCAGCCCCGACAGGGGGAACACTGAAGCTTTCTTT. It translates to CASSPDRGNTEAFF.

The chain joins TRBV9 to TRBJ1-1; D is perhaps TRBD1 (5 bases). V lost 2 bases, J lost 1 base, and 12 bases lay in between. There are 15 residues in the CDR3. The germline gives CDR1 SGDLS, CDR2 YYNGEE. The CDR3 DNA is TGTGCCAGCAGCGTGGACGGGGGAAGGAACACTGAAGCTTTCTTT. Translated, it gives CASSVDGGRNTEAFF.

V is TRBV28 and J is TRBJ1-2; 7 positions match TRBD1. Germline V gene data show CDR1 as MDHEN and CDR2 as SYDVKM. The CDR3 loop spans 14 amino acids. V lost 6 bases, J lost 5 bases, and 9 bases stayed unmatched. The CDR3 region has the DNA TGTGCCAGCAGACCCCAGGGGGTCGGGTATGGCTACACCTTC. Protein sequence: CASRPQGVGYGYTF.

The chain combines TRBV19 with TRBJ2-1, with 8 positions matching TRBD2. Germline V gene data show CDR1 as LNHDA and CDR2 as SQIVND (reference sequence). CDR3 length: 15 residues. The V gene end was trimmed by 4 bases and the J gene end by 4 bases; junction bases not matched to a gene: 6. The CDR3 DNA sequence: TGTGCCAGTAGTACCGACGGGAGGGCGTACAATGAGCAGTTCTTC. Its translation is CASSTDGRAYNEQFF.

J is TRBJ2-1 and V is TRBV27; 8 bases match TRBD2. Germline CDR1 reads MNHEY; CDR2 reads SMNVEV (reference sequence). V was clipped by 3 bases and J by 9 bases; unmatched bases: 7. This CDR3 region has 14 residues. CDR3 sequence (DNA): TGTGCCAGCAGTTTCCGGGAGGGCCTAAGTGAGCAGTTCTTC. Its protein is CASSFREGLSEQFF.

The chain links TRBV3-1 (or the pseudogene TRBV3-2) to TRBJ1-1; the D gene is possibly TRBD1 (5 bases). V dropped 4 bases and J dropped 1 base, with 10 bases sitting between them. The CDR3 consists of 14 residues. Germline CDR1 LGHDT, CDR2 YNNKEL (reference sequence). This CDR3 is CASSLGHTNTEAFF. Written as DNA, the CDR3 is TGTGCCAGCAGCCTTGGACATACGAACACTGAAGCTTTCTTT.

This chain uses TRBV9 with TRBJ2-2; TRBD2 is a possible D gene (5 bases). V lost 7 bases to trimming and J lost 0 bases, with 7 bases between them. This CDR3 region has 13 residues. From germline, CDR1 is SGDLS and CDR2 YYNGEE. The CDR3 nucleotides are TGTGCCAGCGAGAGGGCGAACACCGGGGAGCTGTTTTTT. Its protein product is CASERANTGELFF.

The chain combines TRBV9 with TRBJ2-1; maybe TRBD2 (5 bases). The CDR3 is 15 amino acids. With 4 bases removed from V and 9 bases from J, the gap between germline ends came to 20 bases. Germline lookup yields CDR1 SGDLS and CDR2 YYNGEE. CDR3 sequence reads: CASSPDQRYPGEQFF. The CDR3 DNA sequence: TGTGCCAGCAGCCCAGATCAGCGGTACCCTGGTGAGCAGTTCTTC.

This chain links TRBV5-6 with TRBJ1-1; 8 bases are a match to TRBD1. J gave up 3 bases and V 3 bases, and 13 bases lay outside the gene matches. Per the germline V gene, CDR1 is SGHDT and CDR2 is YYEEEE. CDR3 length equals 17 residues. The CDR3 loop is CASSSLWTGSGDTEAFF. CDR3 nucleotide sequence: TGTGCCAGCAGCTCTCTATGGACAGGGTCAGGAGACACTGAAGCTTTCTTT.

This clone turned up a few times. The chain is built from TRBV27 and TRBJ1-3, with D possibly being TRBD1 (6 bases). V lost 5 bases and J 2 bases, leaving 10 bases between the germline ends. CDR3 length: 14 residues. The germline CDR1 and CDR2 sequences are MNHEY and SMNVEV (reference sequence). In nucleotides, the CDR3 is TGTGCCAGCAGTGTGTCAGGGGCTGGAAACACCATATATTTT. This gives the protein CASSVSGAGNTIYF.

This clone was seen more than once but under ten times. This chain uses TRBV19 with TRBJ2-1; 7 bases align to TRBD2. This CDR3 spans 15 amino acids. The germline V gene encodes CDR1 LNHDA and CDR2 SQIVND (reference sequence). The V and J ends lost 5 bases and 0 bases, in that order; junction bases with no gene match: 4. In DNA form, the CDR3 reads TGTGCCAGTAGTGGGACTACCCGCTCCTACAATGAGCAGTTCTTC. Translating gives CASSGTTRSYNEQFF.

V is TRBV2 and J is TRBJ2-3; 11 bases fit TRBD2. The CDR3 runs 15 residues. With 6 bases clipped from V and 0 bases from J, the junction kept 2 bases outside the gene matches. Germline V gene sequence: CDR1 SNHLY, CDR2 FYNNEI. The DNA of the CDR3 is TGTGCCAGCAGGCGGACTAGCGGGAGCACAGATACGCAGTATTTT. It specifies CASRRTSGSTDTQYF. Drawing the rest from reference TRBV2 and TRBJ2-3, the complete variable domain is EPEVTQTPSHQVTQMGQEVILRCVPISNHLYFYWYRQILGQKVEFLVSFYNNEISEKSEIFDDQFSVERPDGSNFTLKIRSTKLEDSAMYFCASRRTSGSTDTQYFGPGTRLTVL.

The chain's CDR3 is CASSLSLYSGINEQFF. The CDR3 region has the DNA TGTGCCAGCAGTTTATCGCTCTATAGCGGTATAAATGAGCAGTTCTTC. The chain joins TRBV27 to TRBJ2-1, with TRBD2 as a possible D gene (6 bases). The CDR3 extends over 16 amino acids. Germline lookup yields CDR1 MNHEY and CDR2 SMNVEV (reference sequence). V was shortened by 0 bases and J by 7 bases, with 16 bases between the two germline ends.

This sequence joins TRBV7-2 and TRBJ2-2; 9 nucleotides agree with TRBD2. V dropped 5 bases and J dropped 5; count of bases not matched to a gene: 6. The CDR3 contains 15 residues. Germline CDR1 is SGHTA and CDR2 is FQGNSA. In DNA, the CDR3 is TGTGCCAGCAGCCCATGGACTAGCGTTACCGGGGAGCTGTTTTTT. Amino acid sequence: CASSPWTSVTGELFF.

The rearrangement uses TRBV7-2 and TRBJ1-6, with 7 bases fitting TRBD1. Germline CDR1 and CDR2: SGHTA and FQGNSA. The length of the CDR3 is 15 residues. V lost 2 bases and J lost 8; bases outside the gene matches: 6. In nucleotides, the CDR3 is TGTGCCAGCAGCTTACTCAACAGGGGAGATTCACCCCTCCACTTT. Amino acid sequence: CASSLLNRGDSPLHF.

The count of this clone is one. The chain uses TRBV27 and TRBJ2-1; D perhaps matches TRBD2 (6 bases). Looked up from germline, CDR1 is MNHEY and CDR2 is SMNVEV (reference sequence). CDR3 length equals 15 residues. Trimming removed 8 bases from V and 2 bases from J, with 16 bases in between. CDR3 nucleotides: TGTGCCAGCCGGAGGGCCGGGAACACCTACAATGAGCAGTTCTTC. It translates to CASRRAGNTYNEQFF.

The chain recombines TRBV28 with TRBJ1-2; D not certain. The germline gives CDR1 MDHEN, CDR2 SYDVKM. The CDR3 is 15 amino acids. Trimming took off 5 bases at V and 4 bases at J, with 17 bases between the two ends. In nucleotides, the CDR3 is TGTGCCAGCAGTCCGACTGCGGTGGGTCTCTATGGCTACACCTTC. It yields the protein CASSPTAVGLYGYTF.

J is TRBJ2-3 and V is TRBV7-2; a weak D match, TRBD1 (6 bases). V was clipped by 1 base and J by 5 bases, with 13 bases between them. Germline CDR1 is SGHTA and CDR2 is FQGNSA. This CDR3 region has 15 residues. This CDR3 reads CASSLVRGSRDTQYF. The CDR3, as DNA: TGTGCCAGCAGCTTAGTGAGGGGGAGTCGAGATACGCAGTATTTT.

The V and J genes are TRBV11-2 and TRBJ2-3; D unresolved. Germline CDR1 reads SGHAT; CDR2 reads FQNNGV. This CDR3 contains 13 residues. V was shortened by 1 base and J by 6 bases, with 8 bases between the two germline ends. Here the CDR3 DNA reads TGTGCCAGCAGCTTAGTCGGTTCGGATACGCAGTATTTT. As protein: CASSLVGSDTQYF.

This chain joins TRBV28 and TRBJ1-2; D is perhaps TRBD1 (5 bases). Germline loops: CDR1 MDHEN, CDR2 SYDVKM. Deletions cut 3 bases from V and 8 bases from J, with 19 bases between. This CDR3 region has 15 residues. In DNA, the CDR3 is TGTGCCAGCAGTTTGGGAGGGGAAATACTTCCCGGCTACACCTTC. It translates to CASSLGGEILPGYTF.